The clone carrying this T cell receptor (beta chain) has a handful of counts. Its antigen is currently unknown. The sample belongs to a study of CD8+ T cells in alopecia areata. Whole-study context: Twice daily, treated patients received 5 to 10 mg of oral tofacitinib.

The V end was cut by 1 base, the J end by 2 bases, with 8 bases between. Per the germline V gene, CDR1 is LNHNV and CDR2 is YYDKDF (reference sequence). The CDR3 runs 14 residues. As the sequencing template, cDNA was produced by extracting RNA and reverse transcribing it. Sequencing was performed with immunoSEQ multiplex PCR; in TCRdb, only in-frame clones are kept and a portion is missing. The sample lists approximately 180,000 clones; 58% were seen once. Broader study findings: Expanded CD8+ clones among the top 100, and scalp clonality, were significantly decreased by tofacitinib. Lesional scalp displayed greater clonality than normal scalp, most notably in alopecia totalis/universalis. In patients, TCRs were shared less clearly than in mice, and HLA may possibly be involved.

Treatment defined: oral pan-JAK inhibitor, 5-10 mg twice daily. The chain has TRBV15 and TRBJ2-5; tentatively, D is TRBD1 (5 bases). The clonotype originates from a human donor with alopecia areata. The sample here was CD4+ T cells sorted from blood, taken at approximately week 61, from a patient treated with tofacitinib. CDR3 in DNA: TGTGCCACCAGCAGAGTAAGGGGACAAGAGACCCAGTACTTC. This encodes CATSRVRGQETQYF. The full variable domain, in which reference TRBV15 and TRBJ2-5 provide the parts outside the CDR3, is DAMVIQNPRYQVTQFGKPVTLSCSQTLNHNVMYWYQQKSSQAPKLLFHYYDKDFNNEADTPDNFQSRRPNTSFCFLDIRSPGLGDTAMYLCATSRVRGQETQYFGPGTRLLVL.